The entry that follows covers one T cell receptor (beta chain) sequence. The target antigen is unknown. Sequencing was performed with immunoSEQ multiplex PCR; in TCRdb, only in-frame clones are kept and a portion is missing. This table holds about 110,000 clones, 92% found once. The entry originates in a study of T cell responses to AZD1222 COVID-19 vaccine. Broader study findings: In all cases, repertoires were sampled only after the peak T cell response. A mostly white British donor set with more females was recruited, and clonal diversity was possibly underestimated.

The CDR3 has 14 amino acids. Trimming cost V 0 bases and J 3 bases, with 8 bases left between them. Germline-derived CDR1 and CDR2 are MGHRA and YSYEKL. The genes are TRBV4-1 and TRBJ1-1; D is unresolved. The specimen comprised peripheral blood, sampled 28 days after the second AZD1222 dose. The receptor's source is an adult who received the AZD1222 COVID-19 vaccine. DNA for the CDR3: TGCGCCAGCAGCCAAGAACCGAGGGACACTGAAGCTTTCTTT. It codes for CASSQEPRDTEAFF.